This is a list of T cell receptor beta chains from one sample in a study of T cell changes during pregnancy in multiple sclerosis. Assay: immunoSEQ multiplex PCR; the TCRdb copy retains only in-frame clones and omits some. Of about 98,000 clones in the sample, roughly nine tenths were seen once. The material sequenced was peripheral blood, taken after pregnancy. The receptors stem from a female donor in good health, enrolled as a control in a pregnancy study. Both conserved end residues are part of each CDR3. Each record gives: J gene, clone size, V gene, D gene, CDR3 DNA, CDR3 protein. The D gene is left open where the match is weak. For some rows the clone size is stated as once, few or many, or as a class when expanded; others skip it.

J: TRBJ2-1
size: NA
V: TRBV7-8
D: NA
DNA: TGTGCCAGCAGCTTTGGGGAGAACAATGAGCAGTTCTTC
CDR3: CASSFGENNEQFF

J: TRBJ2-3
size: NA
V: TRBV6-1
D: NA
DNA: TGTGCCAGCAGTCAGGGTACAGATACGCAGTATTTT
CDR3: CASSQGTDTQYF

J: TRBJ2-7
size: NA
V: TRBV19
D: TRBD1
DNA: TGTGCCAGTAGCGGACAGGGGCTAATTACCTACGAGCAGTACTTC
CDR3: CASSGQGLITYEQYF

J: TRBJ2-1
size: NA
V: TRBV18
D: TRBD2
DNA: TGTGCCAGCTCACCGGGGACTAGCGGGACTTCCTACAATGAGCAGTTCTTC
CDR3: CASSPGTSGTSYNEQFF

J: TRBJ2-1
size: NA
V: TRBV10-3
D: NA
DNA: TGTGCCATCAGCGACTCAACAGCGGGCCCCAATGAGCAGTTCTTC
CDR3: CAISDSTAGPNEQFF

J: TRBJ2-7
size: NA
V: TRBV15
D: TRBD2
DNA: TGTGCCACCAGCACGGGACTAGGTAACTCCTACGAGCAGTACTTC
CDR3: CATSTGLGNSYEQYF

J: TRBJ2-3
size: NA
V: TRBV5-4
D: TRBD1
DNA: TGTGCCAGCAGCTTGCAGGGGGCGGGATTCACAGATACGCAGTATTTT
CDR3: CASSLQGAGFTDTQYF

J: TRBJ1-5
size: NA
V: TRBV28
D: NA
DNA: TGTGCCAGCAGTTTAGGGGTTCGGCGTGGGGGGAGGGGGGATCAGCCCCAGCATTTT
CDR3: CASSLGVRRGGRGDQPQHF

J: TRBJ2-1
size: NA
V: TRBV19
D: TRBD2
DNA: TGTGCCAGTAGTATACGGGCTAGCGGCGCCTACAATGAGCAGTTCTTC
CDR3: CASSIRASGAYNEQFF

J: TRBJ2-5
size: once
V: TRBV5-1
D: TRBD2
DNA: TGCGCCAGCAGCTGGACTAGCGGGAACGGGGAGACCCAGTACTTC
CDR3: CASSWTSGNGETQYF

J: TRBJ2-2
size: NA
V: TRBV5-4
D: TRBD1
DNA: TGTGCCAGCAGCTCGGGGACAGAGCTCACCGGGGAGCTGTTTTTT
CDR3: CASSSGTELTGELFF

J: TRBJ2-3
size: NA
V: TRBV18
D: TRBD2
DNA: TGTGCCAGCTCGCGGACTAGCGGGTTCACAGATACGCAGTATTTT
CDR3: CASSRTSGFTDTQYF

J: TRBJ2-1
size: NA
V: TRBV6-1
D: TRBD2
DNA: TGTGCCAGCAGTGACAGCGGGAGGGCCAATGAGCAGTTCTTC
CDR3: CASSDSGRANEQFF

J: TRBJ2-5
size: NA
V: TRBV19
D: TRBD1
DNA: TGTGCCAGTAGTACGGGACAGGGAGAGACCCAGTACTTC
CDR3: CASSTGQGETQYF

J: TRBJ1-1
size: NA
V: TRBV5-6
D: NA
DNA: TGTGCCAGCAGCCCGGGACAAATTAATGAAGCTTTCTTT
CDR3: CASSPGQINEAFF

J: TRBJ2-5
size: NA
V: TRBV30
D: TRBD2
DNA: TGTGCCTGGAGTGCCGGACTAGCGGGGGCGGGGGAGACCCAGTACTTC
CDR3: CAWSAGLAGAGETQYF

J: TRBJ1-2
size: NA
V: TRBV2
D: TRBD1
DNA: TGTGCCAGCAAGGTGGGGCCGACAGGGCATGGCTACACCTTC
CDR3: CASKVGPTGHGYTF

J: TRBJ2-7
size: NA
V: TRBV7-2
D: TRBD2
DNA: TGTGCCAGCAGCTACGGAGCGGGAGGGAGCTCCTACGAGCAGTACTTC
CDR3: CASSYGAGGSSYEQYF

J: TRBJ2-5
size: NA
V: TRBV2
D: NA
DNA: TGTGCCAGCCTTGGCGGGATGGTAGAGACCCAGTACTTC
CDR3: CASLGGMVETQYF

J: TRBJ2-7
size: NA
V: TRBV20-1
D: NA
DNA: TGCAGTGCCAATCAGGGGAACGAGCAGTACTTC
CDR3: CSANQGNEQYF

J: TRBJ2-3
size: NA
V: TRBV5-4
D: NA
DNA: TGTGCCAGCGCCGGGAAGGGCAAAACAGATACGCAGTATTTT
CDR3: CASAGKGKTDTQYF

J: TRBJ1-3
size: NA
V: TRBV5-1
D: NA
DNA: TGCGCCAGCAGCTTGGCCGGTCGCATCCGCGCGTTGGACACCATATATTTT
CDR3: CASSLAGRIRALDTIYF

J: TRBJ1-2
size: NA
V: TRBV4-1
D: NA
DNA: TGCGCCAGCAGCCAAGATCCCTACTATGGCTACACCTTC
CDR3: CASSQDPYYGYTF

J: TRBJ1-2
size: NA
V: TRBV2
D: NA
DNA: TGTGCCAGCACCGAGACAGCTTATAACTATGGCTACACCTTC
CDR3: CASTETAYNYGYTF

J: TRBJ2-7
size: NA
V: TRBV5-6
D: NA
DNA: TGTGCCAGCAGCTTGGGCGGAGGGTTTATGTACGAGCAGTACTTC
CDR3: CASSLGGGFMYEQYF

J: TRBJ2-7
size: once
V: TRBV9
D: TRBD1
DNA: TGTGCCAGCAGCACCCACCGGACAGGAAGCGAGCAGTACTTC
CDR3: CASSTHRTGSEQYF

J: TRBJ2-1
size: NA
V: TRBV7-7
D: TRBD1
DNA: TGTGCTAGCAGCTTATACAGGGGAAGCGAGCAGTTCTTC
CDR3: CASSLYRGSEQFF

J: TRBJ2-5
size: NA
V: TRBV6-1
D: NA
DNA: TGTGCCAGCAGACGGGATTGGGAGACCCAGTACTTC
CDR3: CASRRDWETQYF

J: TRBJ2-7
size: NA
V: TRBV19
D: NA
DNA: TGTGCCAGTAGTATAGATCTACACGGGGAAAAAAACTTC
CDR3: CASSIDLHGEKNF

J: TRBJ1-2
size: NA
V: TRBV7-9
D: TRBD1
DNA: TGTGCCAGCAGCTTCGGTCGCGACAGGGCGAGGGGCTACACCTTC
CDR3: CASSFGRDRARGYTF

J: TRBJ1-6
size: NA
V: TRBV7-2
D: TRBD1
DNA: TGTGCCAGCTTCGGCCAGGGACAGGGGAATTCACCCCTCCACTTT
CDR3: CASFGQGQGNSPLHF

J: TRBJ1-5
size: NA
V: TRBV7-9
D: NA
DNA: TGTGCCAGCAGCTTATCCAGGGTCAATCAGCCCCAGCATTTT
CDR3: CASSLSRVNQPQHF

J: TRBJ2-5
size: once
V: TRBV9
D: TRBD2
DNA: TGTGCCAGCAGCGTTGATGGTAGCGGGGGGGCAGAGACCCAGTACTTC
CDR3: CASSVDGSGGAETQYF

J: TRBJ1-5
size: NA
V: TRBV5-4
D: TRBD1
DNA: TGTGCCAGCAGCTCTGGACAGGGGCCGAATCAGCCCCAGCATTTT
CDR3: CASSSGQGPNQPQHF

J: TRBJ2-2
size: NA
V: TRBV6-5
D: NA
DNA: TGTGCCAGCAGCCCCGGTCGCGGGGCGCTGTTTTTT
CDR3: CASSPGRGALFF

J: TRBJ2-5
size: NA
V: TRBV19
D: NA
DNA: TGTGCCAGTAGTATAACAGGGAAGGGGACCCAGTACTTC
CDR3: CASSITGKGTQYF

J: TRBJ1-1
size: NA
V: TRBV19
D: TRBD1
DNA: TGTGCCAGTAGTAGGGACAGGGGGCTTGCTTTCTTT
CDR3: CASSRDRGLAFF

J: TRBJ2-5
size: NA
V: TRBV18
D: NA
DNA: TGTGCCAGCTCAGGCGGATACCAAGAGACCCAGTACTTC
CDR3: CASSGGYQETQYF

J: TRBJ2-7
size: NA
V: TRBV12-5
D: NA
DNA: TGTGCTAGTGCCAGCGACAGACACTACGAGCAGTACTTC
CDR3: CASASDRHYEQYF

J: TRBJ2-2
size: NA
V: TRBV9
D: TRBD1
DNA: TGTGCCAGCAGCCTTCGGACAGGGGATCCCGGGGAGCTGTTTTTT
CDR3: CASSLRTGDPGELFF

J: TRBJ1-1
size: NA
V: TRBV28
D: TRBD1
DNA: TGTGCCACAAGCTTGACAGGGGTCGGCACTGAAGCTTTCTTT
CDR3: CATSLTGVGTEAFF

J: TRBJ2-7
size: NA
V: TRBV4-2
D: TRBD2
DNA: TGTGCCAGCAGCGAACTAGCGGGGGCCTACGAGCAGTACTTC
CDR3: CASSELAGAYEQYF

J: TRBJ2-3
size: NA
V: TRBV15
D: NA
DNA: TGTGCCACCAGCAACCTCCTGGGGGGGGCAGAGACAGATACGCAGTATTTT
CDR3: CATSNLLGGAETDTQYF

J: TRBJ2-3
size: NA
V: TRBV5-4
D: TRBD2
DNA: TGTGCCAGCAGCCTAAGGACTAGCGGGACAGATACGCAGTATTTT
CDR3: CASSLRTSGTDTQYF

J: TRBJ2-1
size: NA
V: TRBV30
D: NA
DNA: TGTGCCTGGAGCGGGTGGCTGTCGTCCAATGAGCAGTTCTTC
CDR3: CAWSGWLSSNEQFF

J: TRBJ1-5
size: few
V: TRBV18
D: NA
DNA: TGTGCCAGCTCCCGGGGGGAGGATCAGCCCCAGCATTTT
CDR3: CASSRGEDQPQHF

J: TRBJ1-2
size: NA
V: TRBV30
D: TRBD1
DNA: TGTGCCTGGAATCCCAGGGGGCGCGACTATGGCTACACCTTC
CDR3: CAWNPRGRDYGYTF

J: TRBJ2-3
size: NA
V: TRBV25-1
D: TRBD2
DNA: TGTGCCAGCAGTGCCTGGGGAGTAGCGGGAGGACCCACAGATACGCAGTATTTT
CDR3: CASSAWGVAGGPTDTQYF

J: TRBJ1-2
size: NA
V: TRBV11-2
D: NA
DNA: TGTGCCAGCAGCTTAGAGTCCCTCAACTATGGCTACACCTTC
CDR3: CASSLESLNYGYTF